Presented here are 30 T cell receptor beta chains from one specimen sequenced in a study of T cell responses to AZD1222 COVID-19 vaccine. Sequencing used immunoSEQ multiplex PCR; TCRdb keeps in-frame clones, though not all of them. The data contain roughly 140,000 clones, approximately 92% of them singletons. Sample: peripheral blood, taken 28 days after the second AZD1222 dose. The receptors here all came from an adult who received the AZD1222 COVID-19 vaccine.

This rearrangement joins TRBV13 to TRBJ2-4, with TRBD2 matching over 11 bases. Germline V gene data show CDR1 as PRHDT and CDR2 as FYEKMQ (reference sequence). The J segment lost 0 bases and the V segment lost 0 bases, leaving 7 bases of the junction unmatched. The CDR3 consists of 19 residues. The CDR3 is CASSLGGLAALLAKNIQYF. In nucleotides, the CDR3 is TGTGCCAGCAGCTTAGGGGGACTAGCGGCCCTTTTAGCCAAAAACATTCAGTACTTC. Full variable domain (missing parts from reference TRBV13 and TRBJ2-4): AAGVIQSPRHLIKEKRETATLKCYPIPRHDTVYWYQQGPGQDPQFLISFYEKMQSDKGSIPDRFSAQQFSDYHSELNMSSLELGDSALYFCASSLGGLAALLAKNIQYFGAGTRLSVL.

The rearrangement joins TRBV19 to TRBJ2-1, with D uncertain. This CDR3 contains 13 residues. The V gene lost 6 bases and the J gene lost 2 bases, with 8 bases spanning the gap. From germline, CDR1 is LNHDA and CDR2 SQIVND (reference sequence). CDR3 nucleotide sequence: TGTGCCAGTAGCCTTCAGGCCTACAATGAGCAGTTCTTC. This gives the protein CASSLQAYNEQFF.

Points on this clone: At one boundary the junction diverges from the germline segment, which might be a read error. The genes are TRBV7-7 and TRBJ2-2, with D hard to call. CDR1 SSHAT and CDR2 FNYEAQ come from the germline V gene (reference sequence). CDR3 length: 13 residues. The CDR3, as DNA: TGTGCTAGCAGCTTAGACTTTACCGGGGAGCTGTTTTTT. It translates to CASSLDFTGELFF. Supplemented by reference TRBV7-7 and TRBJ2-2, the full variable domain reads GAGVSQSPRYKVTKRGQDVTLRCDPISSHATLYWYQQALGQGPEFLTYFNYEAQPDKSGLPSDRFSAERPEGSISTLTIQRTEQRDSAMYRCASSLDFTGELFFGEGSRLTVL.

V and J are TRBV7-2 and TRBJ2-7, with 8 bases fitting TRBD1. Trimming took 2 bases from V and 3 from J; bases not matched to a gene: 3. In germline, CDR1 is SGHTA, CDR2 FQGNSA. The CDR3 consists of 14 residues. The CDR3 DNA follows: TGTGCCAGCAGCTTACAACAGGGGGACTACGAGCAGTACTTC. It encodes CASSLQQGDYEQYF.

The chain couples TRBV15 to TRBJ2-5; perhaps TRBD1 as D (7 bases). The CDR3 is 15 residues long. V lost 7 bases to trimming and J lost 4 bases, with 19 bases between them. Germline loops: CDR1 LNHNV, CDR2 YYDKDF (reference sequence). The CDR3 region has the DNA TGTGCCACCACCCAAGGGGGCGGGGTAGGAGAGACCCAGTACTTC. This translates into CATTQGGGVGETQYF.

The chain is built from TRBV4-3 and TRBJ1-3; D is possibly TRBD1 (6 bases). V gave up 0 bases and J gave up 2 bases, with 8 bases separating them. The CDR3 covers 15 residues. Germline V CDR1 and CDR2: LGHNA, YSLEER. As DNA, the CDR3 is TGCGCCAGCAGCCAAGAAGGGGGGACTGGAAACACCATATATTTT. It specifies CASSQEGGTGNTIYF.

The chain has TRBV19 and TRBJ2-7, with 7 bases that match TRBD1. V trimming: 6 bases; J trimming: 0 bases; junction bases outside the gene matches: 5. From germline, CDR1 is LNHDA and CDR2 SQIVND (reference sequence). This CDR3 comprises 14 residues. The CDR3, as DNA: TGTGCCAGTAGGAGCCGGGACAGCTCCTACGAGCAGTACTTC. Its protein product is CASRSRDSSYEQYF.

The chain joins TRBV5-1 to TRBJ2-1; 8 bases agree with TRBD2. J lost 3 bases, V lost 4 bases, and 9 bases had no gene match. The length of the CDR3 is 16 residues. Per germline, CDR1 SGHRS and CDR2 YFSETQ. CDR3 nucleotides: TGCGCCAGCAGCCTAAAAAGCGGGGGCCTCTACAATGAGCAGTTCTTC. It codes for CASSLKSGGLYNEQFF.

The V gene is TRBV12-5, the J gene TRBJ2-5; D remains unclear. CDR3 length: 15 residues. Trimming removed 3 bases at V and 2 bases at J, with 13 bases between. The germline V gene encodes CDR1 LGHNT and CDR2 FRNRAP. CDR3 nucleotide sequence: TGTGCTAGTGGTTTCCCCTCGGGCGGACAAGAGACCCAGTACTTC. This translates into CASGFPSGGQETQYF.

This chain links TRBV3-1 (or the pseudogene TRBV3-2) with TRBJ2-7, with a possible D match to TRBD2 (6 bases). CDR1 LGHDT and CDR2 YNNKEL come from the germline V gene (reference sequence). CDR3 length: 16 residues. With 0 bases removed from V and 6 bases from J, the gap between germline ends came to 18 bases. The CDR3 sequence: CASSQDESGGRTEQYF. DNA of the CDR3: TGTGCCAGCAGCCAAGACGAGTCCGGGGGACGTACCGAGCAGTACTTC.

The CDR3 DNA follows: TGTGCCAGCAGTTCCAGGACAGATGGCTACACCTTC. Translation: CASSSRTDGYTF. V is TRBV28 and J is TRBJ1-2, with D possibly being TRBD1 (6 bases). Germline CDR1 is MDHEN and CDR2 is SYDVKM. CDR3 size: 12 residues. Trimming stripped 4 bases from V and 6 bases from J, with 9 bases between.

This sequence joins TRBV30 and TRBJ1-1; a possible D gene is TRBD1 (5 bases). The CDR3 runs 13 residues. CDR1 and CDR2 from the germline V gene are GTSNPN and SVGIG (reference sequence). The germline V and J ends were trimmed by 0 bases and 5 bases, with 10 bases remaining between them. This CDR3 reads CAWSVHQGTEAFF. CDR3 nucleotide sequence: TGTGCCTGGAGTGTACACCAGGGAACTGAAGCTTTCTTT.

This clone was seen only once. V and J are TRBV6-5 and TRBJ1-6; D call uncertain. Deletions cut 4 bases from V and 7 bases from J, with 8 bases between. The CDR3 is 13 amino acids. CDR1 is MNHEY and CDR2 is SVGAGI in the germline V gene. CDR3 coding DNA: TGTGCCAGCAGTTCAAACAAAAATTCACCCCTCCACTTT. The encoded protein is CASSSNKNSPLHF.

This chain joins TRBV30 and TRBJ1-4; 11 bases map to TRBD1. The CDR3 contains 17 residues. V was clipped by 2 bases and J by 6 bases; unmatched bases: 11. Germline V CDR1 and CDR2: GTSNPN, SVGIG (reference sequence). The CDR3 bases are TGTGCCTGGAGTCCCGGGACAGGGGGTTCAAGGGATGAAAAACTGTTTTTT. Protein: CAWSPGTGGSRDEKLFF.

This chain joins TRBV5-1 and TRBJ2-2, with TRBD1 identical over 8 bases. The J segment lost 5 bases and the V segment lost 4 bases, leaving 4 bases of the junction unmatched. In germline, CDR1 is SGHRS, CDR2 YFSETQ. The CDR3 contains 14 residues. The CDR3 DNA reads TGCGCCAGCAGCGTGGGACAGGTGACCGGGGAGCTGTTTTTT. Translation gives CASSVGQVTGELFF.

This chain connects TRBV21-1 to TRBJ2-6; no DNA check was done on the table's D call, TRBD1. TRBV21-1 is listed as a pseudogene. The CDR3 is 17 amino acids. CDR3 coding DNA: TGTGCCAGCAGCACCGGACAGGGTCGTGCGGGGGCCAACGTCCTGACTTTC. It yields the protein CASSTGQGRAGANVLTF.

J is TRBJ2-7 and V is TRBV30; no reliable D call. CDR3 length: 12 amino acids. V was trimmed by 1 base and J by 0 bases, leaving 4 bases between them. In germline, CDR1 is GTSNPN, CDR2 SVGIG (reference sequence). CDR3 DNA: TGTGCCTGGAGTGAGTCCTCCTACGAGCAGTACTTC. This translates into CAWSESSYEQYF.

The genes are TRBV13 and TRBJ2-7; D is unclear. CDR1 and CDR2 (germline): PRHDT, FYEKMQ (reference sequence). V lost 0 bases, J lost 3 bases, and 9 bases lay in between. The CDR3 extends over 14 amino acids. CDR3 loop: CASSLGGSSYEQYF. CDR3 sequence (DNA): TGTGCCAGCAGCTTAGGCGGTAGCAGCTACGAGCAGTACTTC.

The gene calls are TRBV28 and TRBJ2-7; 12 bases map to TRBD1. Germline trimming cut 5 bases from V and 3 bases from J; bases unmatched to any gene: 5. This CDR3 is 15 amino acids long. Germline lookup yields CDR1 MDHEN and CDR2 SYDVKM. The CDR3 here is CASSKGQGAVYEQYF. The CDR3 DNA reads TGTGCCAGCAGTAAGGGACAGGGGGCTGTCTACGAGCAGTACTTC.

The chain carries TRBV9 and TRBJ2-2; TRBD1 is a possible D gene (6 bases). Trimming removed 3 bases at V and 5 bases at J, with 14 bases between. The CDR3 has 15 residues. Germline V gives CDR1 SGDLS, CDR2 YYNGEE. The CDR3 is CASSAHRVWTGELFF. The CDR3 DNA reads TGTGCCAGCAGCGCTCACAGGGTTTGGACCGGGGAGCTGTTTTTT.

V and J are TRBV21-1 and TRBJ1-1; the D segment call TRBD1 is taken from the table without a DNA check. TRBV21-1 is deemed a pseudogene. This CDR3 is built from 14 residues. CDR3: CASIRGGRSTEAFF. The CDR3 DNA sequence: TGTGCCAGCATCCGTGGGGGCCGAAGTACTGAAGCTTTCTTT.

This clone was seen just once. V gene TRBV19 combines with J gene TRBJ1-2, with D uncertain. Trimming took off 5 bases at V and 2 bases at J, with 12 bases between the two ends. Germline V lookup: CDR1 LNHDA, CDR2 SQIVND (reference sequence). The CDR3 is made up of 14 amino acids. CDR3 bases: TGTGCCAGTAGTCCCCCAGGTTTCAACTATGGCTACACCTTC. It is translated as CASSPPGFNYGYTF.

The chain uses TRBV30 and TRBJ2-1, with D possibly TRBD2 on 6 matching bases. The CDR3 sequence is 16 residues long. V was trimmed by 2 bases and J by 6 bases, leaving 20 bases between them. The V gene's germline CDR1 is GTSNPN and CDR2 SVGIG (reference sequence). The CDR3 DNA follows: TGTGCCTGGAGTACTCTGGGGCGGGGCCGAGGCAATGAGCAGTTCTTC. Protein product: CAWSTLGRGRGNEQFF.

CDR3 nucleotides: TGTGCCAGCAGCTTTGGACAGAACACTGAAGCTTTCTTT. Its protein product is CASSFGQNTEAFF. V is TRBV5-4 and J is TRBJ1-1, with D possibly being TRBD1 (5 bases). Germline V CDR1 and CDR2: SGHNT, YYREEE (reference sequence). V was pared by 2 bases and J by 1 base, with 6 bases between. The CDR3 is 13 amino acids. Full variable domain (rest looked up from reference TRBV5-4 and TRBJ1-1): ETGVTQSPTHLIKTRGQQVTLRCSSQSGHNTVSWYQQALGQGPQFIFQYYREEENGRGNFPPRFSGLQFPNYSSELNVNALELDDSALYLCASSFGQNTEAFFGQGTRLTVV.

The CDR3 spells CASSLASWEESYTF. For the CDR3, the DNA is TGTGCCAGCAGCTTAGCTTCCTGGGAAGAGAGCTACACCTTC. The chain employs TRBV7-9 and TRBJ1-2; D ambiguous. V was pared by 0 bases and J by 9 bases, with 14 bases between. This CDR3 comprises 14 residues. Germline-derived CDR1 and CDR2 are SEHNR and FQNEAQ (reference sequence).

The chain uses TRBV6-2 or TRBV6-3 and TRBJ2-2, with D possibly TRBD2 on 6 matching bases. The CDR3 covers 16 residues. CDR1 is MNHEY and CDR2 is SVGEGT in the germline V gene. V was trimmed by 2 bases and J by 3 bases, leaving 13 bases between them. CDR3 DNA sequence: TGTGCCAGCAGTTACGCCGGCAGGGAGGACACCGGGGAGCTGTTTTTT. Translation: CASSYAGREDTGELFF.

The rearrangement uses TRBV7-9 and TRBJ2-5, with a possible D match to TRBD2 (5 bases). The CDR3 has 14 amino acids. The germline V gene has CDR1 SEHNR and CDR2 FQNEAQ (reference sequence). The V gene lost 7 bases and the J gene lost 2 bases, with 14 bases spanning the gap. Here the CDR3 DNA reads TGTGCCAGCACCACCGTAGGACTTCAAGAGACCCAGTACTTC. Translating it yields CASTTVGLQETQYF.

The rearrangement joins TRBV28 to TRBJ1-4; a possible D gene is TRBD1 (5 bases). The CDR3 totals 15 residues. The germline V gene encodes CDR1 MDHEN and CDR2 SYDVKM. V was clipped by 6 bases and J by 8 bases, with 19 bases between them. CDR3 residues: CASSGQGRADEKLFF. The CDR3 DNA is TGTGCCAGCAGCGGACAAGGACGGGCAGACGAAAAACTGTTTTTT. Together with reference TRBV28 and TRBJ1-4, the CDR3 gives the full variable domain: DVKVTQSSRYLVKRTGEKVFLECVQDMDHENMFWYRQDPGLGLRLIYFSYDVKMKEKGDIPEGYSVSREKKERFSLILESASTNQTSMYLCASSGQGRADEKLFFGSGTQLSVL.

The chain joins TRBV4-3 to TRBJ1-3; D uncertain. V gave up 0 bases and J gave up 10 bases, with 7 bases separating them. The CDR3 is made up of 12 amino acids. CDR1 LGHNA and CDR2 YSLEER come from the germline V gene. CDR3 sequence: CASSQDQRTIYF. CDR3 nucleotides: TGCGCCAGCAGCCAAGATCAGAGGACCATATATTTT.

This chain joins TRBV4-3 and TRBJ2-1, with D possibly TRBD1 on 6 matching bases. This CDR3 region has 17 residues. Trimming stripped 0 bases from V and 4 bases from J, with 16 bases between. CDR1 LGHNA and CDR2 YSLEER come from the germline V gene. The CDR3 here is CASSQEGNRAPYNEQFF. The CDR3 DNA sequence: TGCGCCAGCAGCCAAGAAGGGAACAGGGCCCCTTACAATGAGCAGTTCTTC.